The present TCR beta chain was sequenced within a study of T cell repertoires in cytomegalovirus infection. At the level of the study: Indications came from public TCR beta signatures; they pointed to CMV infection and to a matching HLA type.

Germline V gene lookup returns CDR1 SGHTA and CDR2 FQGNSA. CDR3 length: 16 residues. Losses at the gene ends were 5 bases for V and 6 bases for J; bases not matched to a gene: 12. Study findings and constraints: The response measured ex vivo was dominated by TCR beta clonotypes (HLA-C-restricted and CMV-specific).

This clonotype came up a few times. No antigen is known for it. From the reads, TCRdb called clonotypes with MiXCR, one entry per CDR3 protein. The sample lists about 310,000 distinct CDR3 sequences; around 25% were seen once. The sequenced sample was cultured PBMCs, obtained from culture after CMV antigen stimulation. V usage is TRBV7-2 and J usage is TRBJ2-2; 7 bases align to TRBD2. This TCR derives from a human donor in good health (CMV status not recorded). Some clones in this sample may be carry-over from other donors' samples. The CDR3 sequence: CASSPVPGRAAGELFF. As DNA, the CDR3 is TGTGCCAGCAGCCCCGTTCCGGGGAGGGCCGCCGGGGAGCTGTTTTTT.